Listed below are T cell receptor beta chains from one sample, sequenced in a study of blood T cells in healthy people across ages. TCRdb processed the 5' RACE reads anew with MiXCR; each CDR3 protein has one entry. Here the sample spans some 690,000 distinct CDR3 sequences, 22% being singletons. The sequenced sample was blood. The receptors shown here come from a man between 70 and 80 years old in good health. The CDR3 runs from the conserved cysteine through the conserved F or W. A D gene is named only where the DNA matches it firmly. Rows may omit the clone size; those that give it use once, few, many or a size class.

J gene: TRBJ1-1
clone size: few
D gene: .
V gene: TRBV11-2
CDR3 DNA: TGTGCCAGCAGCTTGCCCCGGATCAAACAGAACACTGAAGCTTTCTTT
CDR3 protein: CASSLPRIKQNTEAFF

J gene: TRBJ2-5
clone size: many
D gene: .
V gene: TRBV4-2
CDR3 DNA: TGTGCCAGCAGCCATCAAGGAACCCAAGAGACCCAGTACTTC
CDR3 protein: CASSHQGTQETQYF

J gene: TRBJ2-3
clone size: .
D gene: .
V gene: TRBV5-1
CDR3 DNA: TGCGCCAGCAGCGGAGGACAACGCACAGATACGCAGTATTTT
CDR3 protein: CASSGGQRTDTQYF

J gene: TRBJ2-1
clone size: .
D gene: TRBD1
V gene: TRBV7-6
CDR3 DNA: TGTGCCAGCAGCTGGGCCGGGACAGGCAATGAGCAGTTCTTC
CDR3 protein: CASSWAGTGNEQFF

J gene: TRBJ2-7
clone size: .
D gene: .
V gene: TRBV4-2
CDR3 DNA: TGTGCCAGCAGCCCCCCTGCGGTTTACGAGCAGTACTTC
CDR3 protein: CASSPPAVYEQYF

J gene: TRBJ1-2
clone size: few
D gene: TRBD1
V gene: TRBV12-3/TRBV12-4
CDR3 DNA: TGTGCCAGCAGTCGGGACAGGGATGGCTACACCTTC
CDR3 protein: CASSRDRDGYTF

J gene: TRBJ1-5
clone size: once
D gene: .
V gene: TRBV10-3
CDR3 DNA: TGTGCCATCAGGACCGATAGCAATCAGCCCCAGCATTTT
CDR3 protein: CAIRTDSNQPQHF

J gene: TRBJ2-5
clone size: many
D gene: .
V gene: TRBV20-1
CDR3 DNA: TGCAGTGCTAGAGGCTCACTAGCCCAAGAGACCCAGTACTTC
CDR3 protein: CSARGSLAQETQYF

J gene: TRBJ2-1
clone size: few
D gene: .
V gene: TRBV5-1
CDR3 DNA: TGCGCCAGCAGCTTGGGGGGGGCTTTTCCCTACAATGAGCAGTTCTTC
CDR3 protein: CASSLGGAFPYNEQFF

J gene: TRBJ2-1
clone size: .
D gene: TRBD2
V gene: TRBV2
CDR3 DNA: TGTGCCACCGAGAGGGCTAGCGGGAGCCCCAATGAGCAGTTCTTC
CDR3 protein: CATERASGSPNEQFF

J gene: TRBJ2-1
clone size: .
D gene: .
V gene: TRBV20-1
CDR3 DNA: TGCAGTGCTAGAGACCGAGCGTATGAGCAGTTCTTC
CDR3 protein: CSARDRAYEQFF

J gene: TRBJ2-3
clone size: few
D gene: TRBD1
V gene: TRBV7-3
CDR3 DNA: TGTGCCAGCAGCCCCTTCGCGCAGGGGGCGACAGATACGCAGTATTTT
CDR3 protein: CASSPFAQGATDTQYF

J gene: TRBJ1-1
clone size: .
D gene: .
V gene: TRBV15
CDR3 DNA: TGTGCCACCAGCAACCTAAACACTGAAGCTTTCTTT
CDR3 protein: CATSNLNTEAFF

J gene: TRBJ2-1
clone size: .
D gene: .
V gene: TRBV20-1
CDR3 DNA: TGCAGTGCTAGCTGGGACTCCAATGAGCAGTTCTTC
CDR3 protein: CSASWDSNEQFF

J gene: TRBJ2-1
clone size: few
D gene: TRBD2
V gene: TRBV7-9
CDR3 DNA: TGTGCCAGCAGCCACGCCCCTGGGCGGGAGATAAATGGGCAGTTCTTC
CDR3 protein: CASSHAPGREINGQFF

J gene: TRBJ1-1
clone size: .
D gene: TRBD1
V gene: TRBV19
CDR3 DNA: TGTGCCAGTAGTATCCAGGGGGCGAAGACTGAAGCTTTCTTT
CDR3 protein: CASSIQGAKTEAFF

J gene: TRBJ1-2
clone size: many
D gene: TRBD1
V gene: TRBV18
CDR3 DNA: TGTGCCAGCTCACCGGACAGGGCGGGTAACTATGGCTACACCTTC
CDR3 protein: CASSPDRAGNYGYTF

J gene: TRBJ1-2
clone size: many
D gene: .
V gene: TRBV28
CDR3 DNA: TGTGCCAGCAGTTTTTTGTGGGGCTATGGCTACACCTTC
CDR3 protein: CASSFLWGYGYTF

J gene: TRBJ2-7
clone size: .
D gene: .
V gene: TRBV20-1
CDR3 DNA: TGCAGTGCCCCCCCGAGGGCACTCTCCTACGAGCAGTACTTC
CDR3 protein: CSAPPRALSYEQYF

J gene: TRBJ2-1
clone size: few
D gene: TRBD1
V gene: TRBV9
CDR3 DNA: TGTGCCAGCAGCGTCCGGGACAGGGAATACAATGAGCAGTTCTTC
CDR3 protein: CASSVRDREYNEQFF

J gene: TRBJ2-1
clone size: .
D gene: TRBD2
V gene: TRBV7-8
CDR3 DNA: TGTGCCAGCAGCCCAATTAGCGGGGGGGCGGGAAATGAGCAGTTCTTC
CDR3 protein: CASSPISGGAGNEQFF

J gene: TRBJ1-1
clone size: .
D gene: TRBD1
V gene: TRBV15
CDR3 DNA: TGTGCCACCAGCGGGCCCACAGGGGACCCTGAAGCTTTCTTT
CDR3 protein: CATSGPTGDPEAFF

J gene: TRBJ2-5
clone size: .
D gene: .
V gene: TRBV7-8
CDR3 DNA: TGTGCCAGCAGCTTAGATCGGTACCAGTACTTC
CDR3 protein: CASSLDRYQYF

J gene: TRBJ2-3
clone size: few
D gene: TRBD1
V gene: TRBV2
CDR3 DNA: TGTGCCAGCGACCGGGACAGGGGTACAGATACGCAGTATTTT
CDR3 protein: CASDRDRGTDTQYF

J gene: TRBJ1-1
clone size: few
D gene: TRBD1
V gene: TRBV11-1
CDR3 DNA: TGTGCCAGCAGCCGGGACAGGGGGCCAAAAAACACTGAAGCTTTCTTT
CDR3 protein: CASSRDRGPKNTEAFF

J gene: TRBJ1-4
clone size: .
D gene: TRBD1
V gene: TRBV12-3/TRBV12-4
CDR3 DNA: TGTGCCAGCAGGCCGGGACAGATTTTTGCAACTAATGAAAAACTGTTTTTT
CDR3 protein: CASRPGQIFATNEKLFF

J gene: TRBJ1-6
clone size: few
D gene: .
V gene: TRBV19
CDR3 DNA: TGTGCCAGTAGGGAACAGGGATCCTATAATTCACCCCTCCACTTT
CDR3 protein: CASREQGSYNSPLHF